The clone carrying this T cell receptor beta chain was recorded many times. The sample belongs to a study of neurological immune-mediated disorders. Germline values: CDR1 SGHRS, CDR2 YFSETQ. The CDR3 covers 15 residues. With V trimmed by 4 bases and J by 10 bases, 6 bases remained unmatched. From the 5' RACE reads, TCRdb called clonotypes with MiXCR, one entry per CDR3 protein. Of about 41,000 distinct CDR3 sequences listed, 2.5% are singletons. The sequence was obtained from a young man with multiple sclerosis. The rearrangement joins TRBV5-1 to TRBJ1-6; 12 nucleotides match TRBD1. The sequenced sample was PBMCs. The CDR3 is CASSRAGTGGSPLHF. The CDR3 nucleotides are TGCGCCAGCAGCCGCGCCGGGACAGGGGGCTCACCCCTCCACTTT.